These 2 T cell receptor beta chains originate from one sample sequenced in a study of blood T cell repertoires in COVID-19. Only in-frame clones appear in the TCRdb table, and some are missing; sequencing was by immunoSEQ multiplex PCR. This table has 250,000 or so clones, 90% to 95% appearing once. Sequencing was performed on PBMCs or T cells enriched from blood (not recorded which). The receptors originated from a human donor in a cohort exposed to, infected with or recovered from COVID-19 (not recorded which). The donor label of this sample is uncertain.

The gene calls are TRBV28 and TRBJ2-7; no clear D. This CDR3 has 12 amino acids. V gave up 3 bases and J gave up 2 bases, with 5 bases separating them. Germline V gene data show CDR1 as MDHEN and CDR2 as SYDVKM. This chain's CDR3 is CASSFYTYEQYF. CDR3 nucleotides: TGTGCCAGCAGTTTCTATACCTACGAGCAGTACTTC.

This clone has only a few counts. The chain employs TRBV6-2 or TRBV6-3 and TRBJ1-5; 10 nucleotides agree with TRBD1. CDR3 length: 16 residues. The trim removed 6 bases at V and 7 bases at J, leaving 12 bases unmatched. CDR1 and CDR2 from the germline V gene are MNHEY and SVGEGT. CDR3 sequence: CASSRPGQGRGQPQHF. The CDR3, as DNA: TGTGCCAGCAGCCGCCCGGGACAGGGGAGGGGGCAGCCCCAGCATTTT.